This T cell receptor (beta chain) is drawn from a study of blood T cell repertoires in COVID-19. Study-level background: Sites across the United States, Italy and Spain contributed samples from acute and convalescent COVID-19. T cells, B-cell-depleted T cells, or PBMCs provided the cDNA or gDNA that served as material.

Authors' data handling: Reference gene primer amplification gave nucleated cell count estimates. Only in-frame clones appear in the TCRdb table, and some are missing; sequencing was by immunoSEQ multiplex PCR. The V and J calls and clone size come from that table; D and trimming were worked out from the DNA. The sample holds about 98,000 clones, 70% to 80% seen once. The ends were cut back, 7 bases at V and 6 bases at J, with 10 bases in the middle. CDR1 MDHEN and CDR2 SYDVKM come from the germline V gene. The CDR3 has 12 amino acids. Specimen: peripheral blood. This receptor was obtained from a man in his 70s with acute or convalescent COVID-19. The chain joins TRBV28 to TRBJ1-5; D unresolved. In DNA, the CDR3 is TGTGCCAGCACTCTGAGGGCTCAGCCCCAGCATTTT. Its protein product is CASTLRAQPQHF.